This is a list of T cell receptor beta chains from one sample in a study of cytomegalovirus exposure and HLA in healthy donors. Profiled with immunoSEQ multiplex PCR; TCRdb holds only in-frame clones, not every one. The top ten clones hold 3.9% of a sample with roughly 140,000 clones, 76% of them seen once. The sequencing sample was made of PBMCs. These receptors originate from a man aged 18-30 years in good health and CMV-seronegative. Each CDR3 is given with its conserved first and last residue.

len	v_gene	j_gene	CDR3aa
13	TRBV30	-	CAWDRDRGGEQYF
16	TRBV4-2	TRBJ1-6	CASSQFLQGYNSPLHF
15	TRBV2	TRBJ2-7	CASSLEGQGAHEQYF
14	TRBV19	TRBJ2-2	CASSRLAGVGELFF
14	TRBV5-4	TRBJ1-1	CATGLGSMNTEAFF
15	TRBV9	TRBJ2-7	CASSAEDRGSYEQYF
15	TRBV10-2	TRBJ2-7	CASSEVDISGYEQYF
18	TRBV7-2	TRBJ2-3	CASSLVPGLALGGDTQYF
15	TRBV6-1	TRBJ1-2	CASSESVSGVYGYTF
17	TRBV5-8	TRBJ2-6	CASPWEGITSGANVLTF
14	TRBV18	TRBJ2-7	CASSSGQGAYEQYF
16	TRBV19	TRBJ2-7	CASSMGGGLAYYEQYF
14	TRBV2	TRBJ2-7	CASSEGTGGPEQYF
15	TRBV9	TRBJ2-6	CASRGFYSGANVLTF
17	TRBV19	TRBJ1-5	CASSIPRDRGSNQPQHF
17	TRBV28	TRBJ1-5	CASSFSRPRTAGMPQHF
15	TRBV7-7	TRBJ2-7	CASSLGPGQAYEQYF
14	TRBV19	TRBJ1-1	CAISPRGDGTEAFF
15	TRBV5-4	TRBJ2-5	CASSRTDRGLETQYF
13	TRBV29-1	TRBJ2-7	CSVFIDSPYEQYF
12	TRBV11-2	TRBJ2-7	CASSLVAAEQYF
15	TRBV5-6	TRBJ2-7	CASSLQRGPSYEQYF
14	TRBV6-5	TRBJ2-7	CASSYSQGRHEQYF
15	TRBV10-3	TRBJ1-1	CAISAGGAVNTEAFF
14	TRBV27	TRBJ2-7	CASSSRLAVDEQYF
15	TRBV2	TRBJ1-3	CASSLTPSSGNTIYF
15	TRBV19	TRBJ2-5	CASSITGLRQETQYF
17	TRBV16	TRBJ1-5	CASSPTLAQGTNQPQHF
13	TRBV19	TRBJ1-2	CASWATVSNGYTF
16	TRBV18	TRBJ2-1	CASSPPSGLTYNEQFF
15	TRBV6-5	TRBJ2-7	CASSNGQGAPYEQYF
17	TRBV7-3	TRBJ1-1	CASSSPPGTGLNTEAFF
12	TRBV5-1	TRBJ2-3	CASSLRSDTQYF
14	TRBV7-8	TRBJ2-5	CASSLDGRRETQYF
16	TRBV5-5	TRBJ2-3	CASSDDRAVLTDTQYF
15	TRBV2	TRBJ1-5	CASSANGYSNQPQHF
15	TRBV27	TRBJ1-4	CASRAGTGANEKLFF
15	TRBV18	TRBJ2-6	CASSGQTSGANVLTF
15	TRBV2	TRBJ1-5	CASGGGQGSNQPQHF
12	TRBV28	TRBJ2-7	CATFILGDEQYF
15	TRBV7-6	TRBJ2-7	CASSAGTGGAYEQYF
14	TRBV7-2	TRBJ1-4	CASSPDRGAEKLFF
15	TRBV6-1	TRBJ1-2	CASSETGSEDYGYTF
14	TRBV2	TRBJ2-2	CASSDARDSGELFF
14	TRBV27	TRBJ2-5	CASSYLAGQETQYF
12	TRBV19	TRBJ1-2	CASGGGHYGYTF